This T cell receptor beta chain derives from a study of shared clonotypes between healthy human individuals. In the CD4+ fraction, cells were divided into CD45RA+ naive and CD45RA-negative memory subsets. Worth noting for this clone: As yet, its antigen is unknown.

Overall study results and limits: A reduction in generation probabilities was seen for non-shared clonotypes relative to those shared by all four donors. Richness estimates generally favored naive over memory subsets.

V lost 5 bases and J 7 bases, leaving 21 bases between the germline ends. Germline V CDR1 and CDR2: MDHEN, SYDVKM. This CDR3 is built from 15 residues. An approximately 200 ng quantity of DNA, about 30,000 T cell genomes, went into the sorted-subset replicate PCRs. Profiled with immunoSEQ multiplex PCR; TCRdb holds only in-frame clones, not every one. The sample has about 2 million clones, 85% to 95% seen once. Sequencing was done on a sample of naive CD4+ T cells sorted from blood. Indicated subset: CD45RA+ positively selected. V usage is TRBV28 and J usage is TRBJ2-7, with D possibly TRBD1 on 6 matching bases. This TCR was recovered from a man aged 18 to 29 in good health. The chain's CDR3 is CASSPIRGFFGEQYF. DNA for the CDR3: TGTGCCAGCAGTCCAATCAGGGGTTTCTTCGGGGAGCAGTACTTC.